This T cell receptor beta chain is from a study of blood T cell repertoires in COVID-19. Study at large: Acute and convalescent COVID-19 specimens originated in the United States, Italy and Spain. Nucleic acid was either cDNA or gDNA, and it came from T cells, B-cell-depleted T cells, or PBMCs.

The CDR3 has 16 amino acids. The V gene end was trimmed by 4 bases and the J gene end by 2 bases; junction bases not matched to a gene: 10. CDR1 is SGDLS and CDR2 is YYNGEE in the germline V gene. In the source study's methods: Researchers report that nucleated cell counts were estimated from reference gene primer amplification. Profiled with immunoSEQ multiplex PCR; TCRdb holds only in-frame clones, not every one. From that table come the V and J calls and clone size; the DNA was used to work out D and trimming. Among hundreds of thousands of clones listed, over 70% were seen once. The sequenced sample was peripheral blood. This chain connects TRBV9 to TRBJ2-3; 7 bases are shared with TRBD2. This sequence originates from a man older than 75 with acute or convalescent COVID-19. CDR3 in amino acids: CASSPAAGANTDTQYF. The DNA of the CDR3 is TGTGCCAGCAGCCCCGCTGCGGGAGCCAACACAGATACGCAGTATTTT.